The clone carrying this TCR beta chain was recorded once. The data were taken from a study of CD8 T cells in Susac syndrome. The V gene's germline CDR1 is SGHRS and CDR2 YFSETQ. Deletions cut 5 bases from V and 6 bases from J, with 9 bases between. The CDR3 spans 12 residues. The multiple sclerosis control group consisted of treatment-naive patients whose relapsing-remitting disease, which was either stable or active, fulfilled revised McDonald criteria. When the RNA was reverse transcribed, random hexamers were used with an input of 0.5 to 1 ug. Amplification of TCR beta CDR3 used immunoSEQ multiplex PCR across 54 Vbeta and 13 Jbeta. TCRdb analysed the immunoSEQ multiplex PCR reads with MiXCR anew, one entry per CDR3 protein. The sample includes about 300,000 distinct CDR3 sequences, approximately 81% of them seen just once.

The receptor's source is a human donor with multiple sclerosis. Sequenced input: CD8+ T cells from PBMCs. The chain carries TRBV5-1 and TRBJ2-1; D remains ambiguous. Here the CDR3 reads CASRGEINEQFF. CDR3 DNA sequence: TGCGCCAGCAGAGGAGAGATCAATGAGCAGTTCTTC.